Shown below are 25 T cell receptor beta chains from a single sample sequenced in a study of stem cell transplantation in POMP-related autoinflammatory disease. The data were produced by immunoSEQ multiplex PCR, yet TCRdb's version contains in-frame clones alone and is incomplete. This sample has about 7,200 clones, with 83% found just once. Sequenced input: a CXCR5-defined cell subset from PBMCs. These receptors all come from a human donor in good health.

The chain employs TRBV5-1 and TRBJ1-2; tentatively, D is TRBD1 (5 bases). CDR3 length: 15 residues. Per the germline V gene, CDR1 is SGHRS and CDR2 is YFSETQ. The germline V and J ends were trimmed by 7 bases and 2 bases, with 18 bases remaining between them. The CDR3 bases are TGCGCCAGCCAGTACATCTCTGGGGGGAACTATGGCTACACCTTC. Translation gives CASQYISGGNYGYTF.

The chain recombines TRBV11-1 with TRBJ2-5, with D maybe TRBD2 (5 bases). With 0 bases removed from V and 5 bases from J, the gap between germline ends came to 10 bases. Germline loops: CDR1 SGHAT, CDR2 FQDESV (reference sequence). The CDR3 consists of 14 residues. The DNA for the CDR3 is TGTGCCAGCAGCTTAGCGGTCCGAGGGGAGACCCAGTACTTC. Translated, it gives CASSLAVRGETQYF.

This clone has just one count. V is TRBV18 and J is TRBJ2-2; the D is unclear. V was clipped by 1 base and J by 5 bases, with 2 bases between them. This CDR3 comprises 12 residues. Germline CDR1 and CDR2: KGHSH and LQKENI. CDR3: CASSPLTGELFF. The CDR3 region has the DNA TGTGCCAGCTCACCACTAACCGGGGAGCTGTTTTTT.

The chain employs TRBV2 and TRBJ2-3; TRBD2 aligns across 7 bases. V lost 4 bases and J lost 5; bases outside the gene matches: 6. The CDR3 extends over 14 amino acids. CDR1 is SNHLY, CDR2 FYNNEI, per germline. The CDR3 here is CASSVIAGVDTQYF. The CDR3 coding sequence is TGTGCCAGCAGTGTGATTGCGGGGGTAGATACGCAGTATTTT.

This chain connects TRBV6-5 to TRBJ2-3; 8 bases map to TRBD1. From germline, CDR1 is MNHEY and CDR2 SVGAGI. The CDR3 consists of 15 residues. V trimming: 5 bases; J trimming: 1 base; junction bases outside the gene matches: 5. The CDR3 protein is CASSHGQGRTDTQYF. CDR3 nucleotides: TGTGCCAGCAGTCACGGACAGGGCCGCACAGATACGCAGTATTTT.

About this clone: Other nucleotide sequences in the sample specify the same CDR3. CDR3 sequence (DNA): TGTGCCAGCAGTGAGGAGGACACTGAAGCTTTCTTT. Amino acid sequence: CASSEEDTEAFF. The rearrangement uses TRBV2 and TRBJ1-1; D remains ambiguous. Germline lookup yields CDR1 SNHLY and CDR2 FYNNEI. The CDR3 extends over 12 amino acids. The V end lost 3 bases, the J end lost 3 bases, and 5 bases lay between the germline ends.

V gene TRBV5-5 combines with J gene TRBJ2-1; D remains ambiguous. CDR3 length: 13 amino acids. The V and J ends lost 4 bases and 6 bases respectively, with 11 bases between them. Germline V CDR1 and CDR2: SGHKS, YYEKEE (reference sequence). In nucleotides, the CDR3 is TGTGCCAGCAGCATCGCCCCTTCCAATGAGCAGTTCTTC. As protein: CASSIAPSNEQFF. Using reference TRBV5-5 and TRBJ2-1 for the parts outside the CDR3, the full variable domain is DAGVTQSPTHLIKTRGQQVTLRCSPISGHKSVSWYQQVLGQGPQFIFQYYEKEERGRGNFPDRFSARQFPNYSSELNVNALLLGDSALYLCASSIAPSNEQFFGPGTRLTVL.

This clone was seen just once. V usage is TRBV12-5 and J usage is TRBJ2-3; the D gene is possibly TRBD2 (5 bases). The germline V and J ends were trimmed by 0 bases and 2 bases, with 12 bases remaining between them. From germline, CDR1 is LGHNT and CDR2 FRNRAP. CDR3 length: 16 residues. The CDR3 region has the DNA TGTGCTAGTGGTTTGGTGATCGGAGGAACCACAGATACGCAGTATTTT. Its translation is CASGLVIGGTTDTQYF.

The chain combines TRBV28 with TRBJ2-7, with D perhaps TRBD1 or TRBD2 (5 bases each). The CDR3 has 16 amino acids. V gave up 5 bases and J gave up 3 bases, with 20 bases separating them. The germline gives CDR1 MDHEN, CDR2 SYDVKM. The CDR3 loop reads CASSLRGSRELYEQYF. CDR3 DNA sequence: TGTGCCAGCAGTCTTAGAGGGTCCAGGGAACTCTACGAGCAGTACTTC.

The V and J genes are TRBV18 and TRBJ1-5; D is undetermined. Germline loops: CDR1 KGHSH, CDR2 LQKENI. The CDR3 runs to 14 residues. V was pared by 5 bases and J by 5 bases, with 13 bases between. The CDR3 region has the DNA TGTGCCAGCTCATCCTCACTCCCTGATCAGCCCCAGCATTTT. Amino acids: CASSSSLPDQPQHF.

CDR3 nucleotide sequence: TGTGCCAGCAGCATACAGCCTATGGATACGCAGTATTTT. Encoded protein: CASSIQPMDTQYF. The chain employs TRBV7-3 and TRBJ2-3; D is uncertain. Germline CDR1 reads SGHTA; CDR2 reads FQGTGA. The CDR3 sequence is 13 residues long. V was trimmed by 5 bases and J by 6 bases, leaving 12 bases between them.

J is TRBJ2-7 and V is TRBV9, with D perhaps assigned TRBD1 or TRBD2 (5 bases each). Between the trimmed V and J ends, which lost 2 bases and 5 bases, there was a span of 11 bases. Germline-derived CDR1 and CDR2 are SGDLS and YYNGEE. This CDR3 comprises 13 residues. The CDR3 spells CASSVGVGHEQYF. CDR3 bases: TGTGCCAGCAGCGTGGGGGTTGGCCACGAGCAGTACTTC.

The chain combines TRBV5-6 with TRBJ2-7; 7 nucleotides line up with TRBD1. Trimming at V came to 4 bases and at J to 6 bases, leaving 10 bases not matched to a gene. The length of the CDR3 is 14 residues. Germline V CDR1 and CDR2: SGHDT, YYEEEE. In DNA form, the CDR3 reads TGTGCCAGCAGCCCTAGACAGGGTCCCACCGAGCAGTACTTC. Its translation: CASSPRQGPTEQYF.

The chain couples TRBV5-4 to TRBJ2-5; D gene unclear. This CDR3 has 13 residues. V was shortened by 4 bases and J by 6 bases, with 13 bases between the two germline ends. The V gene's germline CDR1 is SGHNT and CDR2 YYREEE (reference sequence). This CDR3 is CASSKDRRQTQYF. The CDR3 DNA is TGTGCCAGCAGCAAGGACCGTCGACAGACCCAGTACTTC.

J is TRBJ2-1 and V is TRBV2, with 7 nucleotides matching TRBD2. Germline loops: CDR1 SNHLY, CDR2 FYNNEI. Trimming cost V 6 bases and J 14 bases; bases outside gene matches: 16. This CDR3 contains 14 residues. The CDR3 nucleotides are TGTGCCAGCAGGGCAACCATACTAGCGCGGGGGAAGTTCTTC. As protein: CASRATILARGKFF.

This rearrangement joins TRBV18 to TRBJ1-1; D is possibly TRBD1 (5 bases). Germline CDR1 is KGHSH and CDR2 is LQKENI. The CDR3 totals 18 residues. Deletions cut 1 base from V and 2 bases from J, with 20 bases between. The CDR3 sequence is CASSPRSWQGDVNTEAFF. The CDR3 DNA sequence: TGTGCCAGCTCACCACGCTCGTGGCAGGGCGACGTAAACACTGAAGCTTTCTTT.

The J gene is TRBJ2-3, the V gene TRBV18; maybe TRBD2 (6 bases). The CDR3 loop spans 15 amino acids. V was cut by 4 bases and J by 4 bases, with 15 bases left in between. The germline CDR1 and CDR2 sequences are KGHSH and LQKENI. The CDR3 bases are TGTGCCAGCTCACTCTCCACTAGCCCCCCAGATACGCAGTATTTT. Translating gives CASSLSTSPPDTQYF.

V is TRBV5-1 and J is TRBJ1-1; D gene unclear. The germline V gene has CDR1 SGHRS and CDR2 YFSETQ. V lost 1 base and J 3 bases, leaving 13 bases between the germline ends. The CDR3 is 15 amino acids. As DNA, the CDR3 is TGCGCCAGCAGCTTGCAAAAACAAGTGGACACTGAAGCTTTCTTT. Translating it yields CASSLQKQVDTEAFF.

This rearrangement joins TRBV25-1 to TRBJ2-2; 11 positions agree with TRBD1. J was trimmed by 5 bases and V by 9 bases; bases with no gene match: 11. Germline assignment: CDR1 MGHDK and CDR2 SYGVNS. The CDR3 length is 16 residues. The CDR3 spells CASPGQGAFRTGELFF. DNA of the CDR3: TGTGCCAGTCCAGGACAGGGGGCGTTTCGGACCGGGGAGCTGTTTTTT. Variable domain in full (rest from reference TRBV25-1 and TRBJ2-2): EADIYQTPRYLVIGTGKKITLECSQTMGHDKMYWYQQDPGMELHLIHYSYGVNSTEKGDLSSESTVSRIRTEHFPLTLESARPSHTSQYLCASPGQGAFRTGELFFGEGSRLTVL.

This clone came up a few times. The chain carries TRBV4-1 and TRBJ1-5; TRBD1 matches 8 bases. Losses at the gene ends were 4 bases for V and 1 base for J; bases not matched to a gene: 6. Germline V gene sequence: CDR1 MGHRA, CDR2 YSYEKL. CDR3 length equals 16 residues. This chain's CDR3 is CASSREDRGSNQPQHF. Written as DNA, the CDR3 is TGCGCCAGCAGCCGGGAAGACAGGGGAAGCAATCAGCCCCAGCATTTT.

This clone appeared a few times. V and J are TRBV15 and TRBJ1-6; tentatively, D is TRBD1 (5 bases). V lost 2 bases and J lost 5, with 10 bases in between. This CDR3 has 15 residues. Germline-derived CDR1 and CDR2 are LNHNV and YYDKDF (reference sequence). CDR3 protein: CATSRSGGDNSPLHF. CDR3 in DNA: TGTGCCACCAGCAGATCGGGGGGGGATAATTCACCCCTCCACTTT.

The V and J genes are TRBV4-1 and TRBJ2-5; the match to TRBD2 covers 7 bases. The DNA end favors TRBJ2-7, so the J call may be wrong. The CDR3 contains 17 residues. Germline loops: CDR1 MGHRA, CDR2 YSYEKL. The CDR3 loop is CASSQDGSGVGSYEQYF. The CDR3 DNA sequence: TGCGCCAGCAGCCAAGACGGAAGCGGGGTAGGGTCCTACGAGCAGTACTTC.

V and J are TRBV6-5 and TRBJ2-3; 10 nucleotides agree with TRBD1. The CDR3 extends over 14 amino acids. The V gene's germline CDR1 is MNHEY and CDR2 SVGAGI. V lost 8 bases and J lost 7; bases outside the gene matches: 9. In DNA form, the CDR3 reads TGTGCCAGCTCGGACAGGGGGATATCCCATACGCAGTATTTT. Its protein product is CASSDRGISHTQYF.

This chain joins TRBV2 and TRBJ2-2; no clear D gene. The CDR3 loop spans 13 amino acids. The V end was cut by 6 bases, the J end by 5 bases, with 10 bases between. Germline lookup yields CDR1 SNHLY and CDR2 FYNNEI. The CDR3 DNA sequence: TGTGCCAGCAGAAAGGGTCCAACCGGGGAGCTGTTTTTT. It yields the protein CASRKGPTGELFF.

This CDR3 is CASSQADRGGTEAFF. CDR3 sequence (DNA): TGCGCCAGCAGTCAAGCGGACAGGGGGGGGACTGAAGCTTTCTTT. The rearrangement joins TRBV23-1 to TRBJ1-1; 10 bases are shared with TRBD1. TRBV23-1 is assigned to the ORF class and has an uncertain function. The CDR3 is 15 residues long. V gave up 2 bases and J gave up 5 bases; unmatched junction bases: 5.